This entry lists 21 T cell receptor beta chains sequenced from one sample in a study of T-cell memory formation after mild COVID-19 (dated by TCRdb to about 2021). The library was built by means of 5' RACE. The sequencer listed for this sample is Illumina NovaSeq 6000. TCRdb reprocessed the public reads (quality trimming at Q25 with fastp, clone calling with MiXCR) and kept in-frame beta chains. Each CDR3 protein appears once, grouped with its most common genes and DNA. The sample contains about 350,000 distinct CDR3 sequences, 20% to 25% of them found a single time. The ten largest clonotypes hold roughly a fifth of the sample. Sequenced input: PBMCs or a T cell subset sorted from them (not recorded which). The source is a man aged 18 to 29 who had mild COVID-19 (a few samples of this study predate the infection). The sample titles of this study are shuffled in the database, so cell type and time point are left out; the donor was told from shared clones.

The V call is TRBV12-3 or TRBV12-4, the J call TRBJ1-2, with D unresolved. The CDR3 has 16 amino acids. Deletions cut 1 base from V and 12 bases from J, with 24 bases between. The CDR3 region is CASSLGRRTVPRKHTF. Written as DNA, the CDR3 is TGTGCCAGCAGTTTAGGGAGGCGGACGGTTCCCCGAAAGCACACCTTC.

This clonotype occurred a few times. This chain uses TRBV5-5 with TRBJ1-6; D is unresolved. The V and J ends lost 0 bases and 3 bases respectively, with 10 bases between them. The germline gives CDR1 SGHKS, CDR2 YYEKEE (reference sequence). This CDR3 has 16 residues. DNA for the CDR3: TGTGCCAGCAGCTTGGGGGTGGAGCGCTATAATTCACCCCTCCACTTT. Protein: CASSLGVERYNSPLHF.

The J gene is TRBJ2-7, the V gene TRBV6-6; no clear D gene. Germline loops: CDR1 MNHNY, CDR2 SVGAGI (reference sequence). With 3 bases removed from V and 5 bases from J, the gap between germline ends came to 17 bases. CDR3 length: 15 residues. CDR3 region: CASSYRPAHLDEQYF. CDR3 DNA: TGTGCCAGCAGTTATCGACCGGCCCACCTGGACGAGCAGTACTTC.

V is TRBV10-3 and J is TRBJ2-7; tentatively, D is TRBD2 (6 bases). Germline values: CDR1 ENHRY, CDR2 SYGVKD. CDR3 length equals 11 residues. Deletions cut 8 bases from V and 4 bases from J, with 9 bases between. The CDR3 DNA is TGTGCCATCGGTAGCGGATACGAGCAGTACGTC. It yields the protein CAIGSGYEQYV.

This clonotype was detected a few times. The V gene is TRBV15, the J gene TRBJ2-3, with TRBD1 identical over 8 bases. Per the germline V gene, CDR1 is LNHNV and CDR2 is YYDKDF (reference sequence). V lost 0 bases to trimming and J lost 4 bases; unmatched junction nucleotides: 6. CDR3 length equals 16 residues. The CDR3 region is CATSRDRGRGPDTQYF. CDR3 nucleotide sequence: TGTGCCACCAGCAGAGATCGCGGCAGGGGGCCAGATACGCAGTATTTT. Looking up the rest from reference TRBV15 and TRBJ2-3 gives the full variable domain: DAMVIQNPRYQVTQFGKPVTLSCSQTLNHNVMYWYQQKSSQAPKLLFHYYDKDFNNEADTPDNFQSRRPNTSFCFLDIRSPGLGDTAMYLCATSRDRGRGPDTQYFGPGTRLTVL.

V usage is TRBV2 and J usage is TRBJ1-2; D is possibly TRBD1 (5 bases). This CDR3 has 12 amino acids. Germline V gene data show CDR1 as SNHLY and CDR2 as FYNNEI. Between the trimmed V and J ends, which lost 4 bases and 7 bases, there was a span of 10 bases. In nucleotides, the CDR3 is TGTGCCAGCAGTGCTATGGGGGGTGGCTACACCTTC. Its translation: CASSAMGGGYTF.

This clonotype came up a few times. The rearrangement uses TRBV7-2 and TRBJ1-5; 7 bases are a match to TRBD1. With V trimmed by 4 bases and J by 4 bases, 4 bases remained unmatched. CDR3 size: 14 residues. Looked up from germline, CDR1 is SGHTA and CDR2 is FQGNSA. For the CDR3, the DNA is TGTGCCAGCAGCTCGGGACAGAGAAATCAGCCCCAGCATTTT. As protein: CASSSGQRNQPQHF.

The gene calls are TRBV4-1 and TRBJ1-1, with D possibly being TRBD1 (5 bases). The germline CDR1 and CDR2 sequences are MGHRA and YSYEKL. This CDR3 has 15 amino acids. V was cut by 1 base and J by 8 bases, with 17 bases left in between. The CDR3: CASSQGYAGRNEAFF. Here the CDR3 DNA reads TGCGCCAGCAGCCAAGGCTATGCAGGGCGGAACGAAGCTTTCTTT.

This chain connects TRBV5-1 to TRBJ1-4; TRBD1 matches at 7 bases. CDR1 SGHRS and CDR2 YFSETQ come from the germline V gene. The CDR3 consists of 13 residues. The ends lost 4 bases at V and 7 bases at J; junction bases unmatched: 4. For the CDR3, the DNA is TGCGCCAGCAGCGGGGGGACAGTTGAAAAACTGTTTTTT. Translated, it gives CASSGGTVEKLFF.

The chain joins TRBV14 to TRBJ2-5; a weak D match, TRBD2 (5 bases). The CDR3 is 15 residues long. The germline V gene has CDR1 SGHDN and CDR2 FVKESK. Trimming stripped 4 bases from V and 4 bases from J, with 16 bases between. CDR3 coding DNA: TGTGCCAGCAGCCTACTCGGGATGGTAGTAGAGACCCAGTACTTC. The encoded protein is CASSLLGMVVETQYF. Full variable domain (outside the CDR3, taken from reference TRBV14 and TRBJ2-5): EAGVTQFPSHSVIEKGQTVTLRCDPISGHDNLYWYRRVMGKEIKFLLHFVKESKQDESGMPNNRFLAERTGGTYSTLKVQPAELEDSGVYFCASSLLGMVVETQYFGPGTRLLVL.

In its sample, this clonotype was seen a few times. The chain uses TRBV4-1 and TRBJ2-7, with a possible D match to TRBD1 (5 bases). The CDR3 has 16 amino acids. From germline, CDR1 is MGHRA and CDR2 YSYEKL. Trimming took 0 bases from V and 4 from J, leaving 16 bases between them. CDR3 DNA sequence: TGCGCCAGCAGCCAAGATGCTCAGACGCCAGGGTACGAGCAGTACGTC. This sequence encodes CASSQDAQTPGYEQYV.

This clonotype was seen repeatedly, ten times or more. The CDR3: CSVEDPLSASTDTQYF. CDR3 nucleotide sequence: TGCAGCGTTGAAGATCCCCTTAGCGCCAGCACAGATACGCAGTATTTT. The chain combines TRBV29-1 with TRBJ2-3, with TRBD2 as a possible D gene (5 bases). CDR1 and CDR2 (germline): SQVTM, ANQGSEA. There are 16 residues in the CDR3. The ends were cut back, 0 bases at V and 0 bases at J, with 13 bases in the middle.

The CDR3 spells CASSSSRDRVWGEKLFF. CDR3 DNA sequence: TGTGCCAGCAGCTCGTCCCGGGACAGGGTATGGGGTGAAAAACTGTTTTTT. The chain has TRBV7-2 and TRBJ1-4, with 9 bases lining up with TRBD1. The CDR3 runs 17 residues. Trimming at V came to 4 bases and at J to 7 bases, leaving 13 bases not matched to a gene. The germline CDR1 and CDR2 sequences are SGHTA and FQGNSA.

The V and J genes are TRBV4-3 and TRBJ2-3; perhaps D is TRBD1 or TRBD2 (5 bases each). Germline CDR1 and CDR2: LGHNA and YSLEER. Trimming removed 0 bases from V and 4 bases from J, with 11 bases in between. The CDR3 is 15 residues long. CDR3 amino acids: CASSQEGVAPDTQYF. The DNA for the CDR3 is TGCGCCAGCAGCCAAGAGGGGGTAGCACCAGATACGCAGTATTTT.

This clonotype was counted a few times. This chain joins TRBV6-5 and TRBJ1-2; 7 nucleotides line up with TRBD1. Germline V gene sequence: CDR1 MNHEY, CDR2 SVGAGI. CDR3 length equals 14 residues. With 5 bases clipped from V and 4 bases from J, the junction kept 7 bases outside the gene matches. The CDR3 bases are TGTGCCAGCAGTACCCGACAGGGTGCCTATGGCTACACCTTC. This translates into CASSTRQGAYGYTF.

The chain recombines TRBV7-9 with TRBJ1-4; 9 bases are shared with TRBD1. CDR3 length: 14 amino acids. Germline trimming cut 6 bases from V and 5 bases from J; bases unmatched to any gene: 4. CDR1 and CDR2 from the germline V gene are SEHNR and FQNEAQ (reference sequence). CDR3 nucleotides: TGTGCCAGCAGGTCGACAGGGGGAAATGAAAAACTGTTTTTT. It translates to CASRSTGGNEKLFF.

The rearrangement uses TRBV15 and TRBJ2-1, with no clear D. The CDR3 consists of 13 residues. The germline gives CDR1 LNHNV, CDR2 YYDKDF (reference sequence). Trimming cost V 0 bases and J 7 bases, with 7 bases left between them. The CDR3 DNA reads as TGTGCCACCAGCAGAGATCGAAAGAATGAGCAGTTCTTC. This translates into CATSRDRKNEQFF.

This clonotype was counted once. The J gene is TRBJ1-2, the V gene TRBV4-3; D unclear. From germline, CDR1 is LGHNA and CDR2 YSLEER. The CDR3 spans 12 residues. Trimming pared 4 bases from V and 8 bases from J, leaving 11 bases between. CDR3 in DNA: TGCGCCAGCAGCCTCTGGACCGGCGGCTACACCTTC. Amino acid sequence: CASSLWTGGYTF.

This clonotype was picked up a small number of times. CDR3 loop: CASSQQGNRRHNEQFF. The CDR3, as DNA: TGCGCCAGCAGCCAGCAGGGGAATCGACGGCACAATGAGCAGTTCTTC. This chain joins TRBV4-3 and TRBJ2-1; TRBD1 might be the D (6 bases). This CDR3 contains 16 residues. The V gene lost 3 bases and the J gene lost 5 bases, with 17 bases spanning the gap. Germline CDR1 LGHNA, CDR2 YSLEER.

V gene TRBV6-5 combines with J gene TRBJ1-2; 9 bases agree with TRBD1. This CDR3 is 15 amino acids long. J lost 8 bases, V lost 4 bases, and 11 bases had no gene match. The germline CDR1 and CDR2 sequences are MNHEY and SVGAGI. The CDR3 loop reads CASSSGTGSLWGYTF. CDR3 sequence (DNA): TGTGCCAGCAGTTCCGGGACAGGGAGCTTGTGGGGCTACACCTTC.

The chain carries TRBV15 and TRBJ1-6; D not resolved. Trimming shortened V by 0 bases and J by 8 bases, and 11 bases separated the two germline ends. The CDR3 spans 15 residues. Germline loops: CDR1 LNHNV, CDR2 YYDKDF (reference sequence). This chain's CDR3 is CATSRDPGYDSPLHF. In DNA, the CDR3 is TGTGCCACCAGCAGAGATCCCGGGTACGATTCACCCCTCCACTTT.